The following is a T cell receptor (beta chain) sequence with its context. Its specificity is unknown. The method was immunoSEQ multiplex PCR; TCRdb's version includes in-frame clones alone and lacks a portion of them. The sample gives some 90,000 clones, about 89% of which show up once; about 5% is in the top ten. The source of the sample is a study of T cell responses to AZD1222 COVID-19 vaccine. Study results and caveats: The study sampled repertoires only after the peak T cell response.

Trimming at V came to 4 bases and at J to 7 bases, leaving 16 bases not matched to a gene. The CDR3 is made up of 17 amino acids. Looked up from germline, CDR1 is SGHRS and CDR2 is YFSETQ. The TCR was taken from an adult who received the AZD1222 COVID-19 vaccine. This material consisted of peripheral blood, taken 28 days after the second AZD1222 dose. V and J are TRBV5-1 and TRBJ2-1; TRBD2 aligns across 8 bases. The CDR3 region has the DNA TGCGCCAGCAGCAGCCGCCGAGGCGGGGGGAAAGGGAATGAGCAGTTCTTC. This encodes CASSSRRGGGKGNEQFF.